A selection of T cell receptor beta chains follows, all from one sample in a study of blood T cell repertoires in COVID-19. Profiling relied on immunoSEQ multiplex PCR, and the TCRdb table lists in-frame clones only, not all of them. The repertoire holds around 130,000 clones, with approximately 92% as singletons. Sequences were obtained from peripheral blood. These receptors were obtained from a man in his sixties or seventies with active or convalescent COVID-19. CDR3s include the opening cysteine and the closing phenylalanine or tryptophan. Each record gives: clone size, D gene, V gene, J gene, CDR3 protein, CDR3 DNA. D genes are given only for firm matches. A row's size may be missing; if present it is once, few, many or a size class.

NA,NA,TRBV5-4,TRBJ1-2,CASSLGGLDYGYTF,TGTGCCAGCAGCCTGGGAGGATTAGACTATGGCTACACCTTC
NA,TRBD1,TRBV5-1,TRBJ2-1,CASSKPGTVAYNEQFF,TGCGCCAGCAGCAAACCCGGGACAGTGGCCTACAATGAGCAGTTCTTC
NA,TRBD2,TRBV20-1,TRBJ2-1,CSASYEGPSGTISYNEQFF,TGCAGTGCTAGTTATGAGGGTCCTAGCGGGACCATCTCCTACAATGAGCAGTTCTTC
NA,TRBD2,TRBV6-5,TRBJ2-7,CASSYSGEGTYEQYF,TGTGCCAGCAGTTATTCGGGGGAGGGTACCTACGAGCAGTACTTC
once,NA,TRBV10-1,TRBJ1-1,CASSDSVMNTEAFF,TGCGCCAGCAGTGATTCGGTGATGAACACTGAAGCTTTCTTT
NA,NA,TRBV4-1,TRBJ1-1,CASSQGGRGGEAFF,TGCGCCAGCAGCCAGGGGGGGAGGGGCGGTGAAGCTTTCTTT
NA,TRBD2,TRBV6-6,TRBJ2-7,CASTTPGTSGNSGQYF,TGTGCCAGCACCACCCCGGGGACTAGCGGGAATTCGGGGCAGTACTTC
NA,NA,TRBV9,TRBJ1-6,CASSFGTNNSPLHF,TGTGCCAGCAGCTTCGGGACAAATAATTCACCCCTCCACTTT
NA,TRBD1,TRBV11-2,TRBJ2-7,CASSLGRQGRQAVYEQYF,TGTGCCAGCAGCTTAGGCCGACAGGGACGACAAGCGGTCTACGAGCAGTACTTC
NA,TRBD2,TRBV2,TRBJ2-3,CASSDNSGMGTQYF,TGTGCCAGCAGTGACAACAGCGGGATGGGTACGCAGTATTTT
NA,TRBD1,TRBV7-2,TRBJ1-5,CASSYTRQGGSNQPQHF,TGTGCCAGCAGCTATACGCGACAGGGAGGTAGCAATCAGCCCCAGCATTTT
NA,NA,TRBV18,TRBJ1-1,CASSRDTINTEAFF,TGTGCCAGCTCACGGGACACCATCAACACTGAAGCTTTCTTT
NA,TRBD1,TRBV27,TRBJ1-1,CASSWTGSTEAFF,TGTGCCAGCAGTTGGACAGGGTCCACTGAAGCTTTCTTT
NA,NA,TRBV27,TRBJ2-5,CASSLRGETQYF,TGTGCCAGCAGTTTACGGGGAGAGACCCAGTACTTC
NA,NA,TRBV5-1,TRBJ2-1,CASSLVGGAYNEQFF,TGCGCCAGCAGCTTGGTCGGAGGAGCTTACAATGAGCAGTTCTTC
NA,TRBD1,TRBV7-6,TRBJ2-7,CASSPGQGAYEQYF,TGTGCCAGCAGCCCAGGACAGGGGGCCTACGAGCAGTACTTC
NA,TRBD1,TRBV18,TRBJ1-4,CASSPPVGQGEKLFF,TGTGCCAGCTCACCACCCGTGGGACAGGGTGAAAAACTGTTTTTT
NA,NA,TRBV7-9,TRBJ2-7,CASSLGESYRGTEFYEQYF,TGTGCCAGCAGCTTAGGGGAGTCGTATAGGGGGACGGAATTCTACGAGCAGTACTTC
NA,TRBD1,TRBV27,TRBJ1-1,CASSLNRGSTEAFF,TGTGCCAGCAGCCTGAACAGGGGCAGTACTGAAGCTTTCTTT
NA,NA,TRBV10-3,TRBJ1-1,CAISGGGGVNTEAFF,TGTGCCATCAGTGGGGGAGGTGGAGTGAACACTGAAGCTTTCTTT
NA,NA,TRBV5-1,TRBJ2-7,CASSSRLYSYEQYF,TGCGCCAGCAGCTCCCGACTATACTCCTACGAGCAGTACTTC
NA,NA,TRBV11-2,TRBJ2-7,CASSYRTYSSYEQYF,TGTGCCAGCAGTTACAGGACCTACAGCTCCTACGAGCAGTACTTC
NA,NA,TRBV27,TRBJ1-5,CASSLSGGNQPQHF,TGTGCCAGCAGCCTGTCGGGGGGCAATCAGCCCCAGCATTTT
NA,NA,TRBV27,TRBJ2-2,CASSYGSGELFF,TGTGCCAGCAGTTACGGGTCAGGGGAGCTGTTTTTT
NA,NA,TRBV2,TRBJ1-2,CASRLRGFNYGYTF,TGTGCCAGCAGGTTGAGGGGGTTTAACTATGGCTACACCTTC
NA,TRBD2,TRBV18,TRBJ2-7,CASSPLPSGTSFTYEQYF,TGTGCCAGCTCACCACTTCCCTCAGGGACTAGCTTTACCTACGAGCAGTACTTC
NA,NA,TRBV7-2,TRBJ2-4,CASRSPPGNIQYF,TGTGCCAGCAGGTCACCACCGGGAAACATTCAGTACTTC
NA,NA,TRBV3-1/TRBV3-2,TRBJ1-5,CASSPNSGVQPQHF,TGTGCCAGCAGCCCAAATTCGGGGGTACAGCCCCAGCATTTT
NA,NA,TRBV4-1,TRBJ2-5,CASSPRGYQETQYF,TGCGCCAGCAGCCCCCGGGGGTACCAAGAGACCCAGTACTTC
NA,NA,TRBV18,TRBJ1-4,CASSPDRFEKLFF,TGTGCCAGCTCACCCGATCGGTTCGAAAAACTGTTTTTT
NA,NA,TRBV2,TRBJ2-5,CASGGPQETQYF,TGTGCCAGCGGAGGGCCCCAAGAGACCCAGTACTTC
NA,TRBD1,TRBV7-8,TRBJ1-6,CASSPSGTGENSPLHF,TGTGCCAGCAGCCCATCCGGGACAGGGGAAAATTCACCCCTCCACTTT
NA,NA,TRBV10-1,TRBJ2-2,CASSQSRTTGELFF,TGCGCCAGCAGCCAGTCGAGGACTACCGGGGAGCTGTTTTTT
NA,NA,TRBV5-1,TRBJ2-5,CASSQVDRRETQYF,TGCGCCAGCAGCCAGGTCGACAGAAGGGAGACCCAGTACTTC
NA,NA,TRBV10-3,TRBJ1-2,CAISGLRMGYTF,TGTGCCATCAGTGGACTTCGGATGGGCTACACCTTC
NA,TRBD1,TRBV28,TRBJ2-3,CASTTTGDETTDTQYF,TGTGCCAGCACCACCACAGGGGACGAGACCACAGATACGCAGTATTTT
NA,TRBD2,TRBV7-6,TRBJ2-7,CASSLVSGTSGSYEQYF,TGTGCCAGCAGCTTAGTAAGTGGGACAAGCGGGAGTTACGAGCAGTACTTC
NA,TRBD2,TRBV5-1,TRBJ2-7,CASSLGGGIYEQYF,TGCGCCAGCAGTTTGGGGGGAGGGATCTACGAGCAGTACTTC
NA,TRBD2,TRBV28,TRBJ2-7,CASSLQASGHREQYF,TGTGCCAGCAGTTTGCAGGCTAGCGGACACCGCGAGCAGTACTTC
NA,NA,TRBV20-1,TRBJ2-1,CKTVGGHEQFF,TGCAAGACGGTGGGGGGACATGAGCAGTTCTTC
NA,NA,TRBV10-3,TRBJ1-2,CAISESTGVSGGYTF,TGTGCCATCAGTGAGTCGACAGGAGTTTCGGGGGGCTACACCTTC
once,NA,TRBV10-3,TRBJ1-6,CAIGGQFDNSPLHF,TGTGCCATCGGAGGACAGTTCGATAATTCACCCCTCCACTTT
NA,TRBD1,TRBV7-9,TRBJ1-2,CASSLQGENYGYTF,TGTGCCAGCAGCTTACAGGGGGAGAACTATGGCTACACCTTC
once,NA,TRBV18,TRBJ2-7,CASSRDTHEQYF,TGTGCCAGCTCCCGCGACACGCACGAGCAGTACTTC
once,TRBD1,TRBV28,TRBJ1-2,CASSRGQGHYGYTF,TGTGCCAGCAGCAGGGGACAGGGTCACTATGGCTACACCTTC
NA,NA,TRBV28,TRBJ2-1,CASIVRTPGVGSYNEQFF,TGTGCCAGCATAGTTAGGACTCCCGGGGTTGGATCCTACAATGAGCAGTTCTTC
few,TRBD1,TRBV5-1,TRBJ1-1,CASSPGQGRGPEAFF,TGCGCCAGCAGCCCCGGACAGGGGAGAGGTCCTGAAGCTTTCTTT
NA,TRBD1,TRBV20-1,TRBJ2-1,CSASRAGQGAHEQFF,TGCAGTGCTAGTAGGGCCGGGCAGGGGGCACATGAGCAGTTCTTC
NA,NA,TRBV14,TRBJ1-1,CASSLFAGITEAFF,TGTGCCAGCAGCCTCTTCGCAGGGATCACCGAAGCTTTCTTT
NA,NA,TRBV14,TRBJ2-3,CASSQDLVADTQYF,TGTGCCAGCAGCCAAGATCTAGTCGCAGATACGCAGTATTTT
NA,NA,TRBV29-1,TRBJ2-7,CSPTPGLSYEQYF,TGCAGCCCGACCCCGGGACTCTCCTACGAGCAGTACTTC
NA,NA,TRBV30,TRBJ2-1,CAWSPQGNEQFF,TGTGCCTGGAGCCCGCAGGGCAATGAGCAGTTCTTC
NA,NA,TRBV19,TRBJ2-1,CASSGPGYNEQFF,TGTGCCAGTAGTGGCCCAGGGTACAATGAGCAGTTCTTC
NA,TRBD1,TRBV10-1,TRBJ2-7,CASSGRQGGNYEQYF,TGCGCCAGCAGTGGGCGACAGGGGGGGAACTACGAGCAGTACTTC
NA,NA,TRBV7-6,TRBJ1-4,CASSFGGAGEKLFF,TGTGCCAGCAGTTTCGGGGGGGCAGGTGAAAAACTGTTTTTT